This T cell receptor (beta chain) was sequenced for a study of shared clonotypes between healthy human individuals. Overall study: Ranging from 18 to 49 in age, donors were a couple of women and a few men. Overall study findings and caveats: Larger estimated richness was generally seen in naive subsets than in memory subsets.

Points on this clone: Its specificity is not known.

This table comes from immunoSEQ multiplex PCR, and its TCRdb copy is limited to in-frame clones, with some not included. The sample carries over a million clones, around 82% recorded once. V trimming: 4 bases; J trimming: 0 bases; junction bases outside the gene matches: 5. The CDR3 consists of 16 residues. From germline, CDR1 is SGHTS and CDR2 YDEGEE. The sample comprised memory CD4+ T cells from PBMCs. Subset meaning: CD45RA-negative fraction. The rearrangement uses TRBV5-8 and TRBJ1-5, with 9 bases fitting TRBD1. The TCR comes from a man between 18 and 35 years old in good health. Some clones in this sample may be carry-over from other donors' samples. The CDR3 DNA is TGTGCCAGCAGCGCGGGGACAGGGCATAGCAATCAGCCCCAGCATTTT. Amino acids: CASSAGTGHSNQPQHF. The variable domain in full, with the rest retrieved from reference TRBV5-8 and TRBJ1-5, is EAGVTQSPTHLIKTRGQQATLRCSPISGHTSVYWYQQALGLGLQFLLWYDEGEERNRGNFPPRFSGRQFPNYSSELNVNALELEDSALYLCASSAGTGHSNQPQHFGDGTRLSIL.